This T cell receptor beta chain was captured by sequencing in a study of shared clonotypes between healthy human individuals (dated by TCRdb to 2018 to 2020). Background on the whole study: A few men and a couple of women, aged 18 to 49 years, made up the cohort. To increase sequencing depth and limit assay-specific biases, different laboratories used diverse techniques to prepare libraries and sequence TCR repertoires. For each donor, CD4 naive and CD4 memory were each given three plates, CD8 naive was given two plates, and CD8 memory was given one plate. To estimate repertoire size and how much clonotype sharing occurs between individuals, the study deeply sequenced the blood TCR repertoires of 4 to 6 healthy adults. Each donor's leukapheresis produced roughly between roughly 0.85 and 10 billion PBMCs. The paper's findings and limits, for the study overall: The small number of donors limited the genetic and exposure-history diversity represented. Estimated clonotype richness was generally larger for naive than for memory subsets. Sharing across four donors was observed for 4.5% to 6.5% of naive CD4, over 3% of naive CD8, roughly 2.3% of memory CD4, and around 0.44% of memory CD8 clonotypes. Compared with non-shared clonotypes, clonotypes shared by all four sorted-subset donors had higher generation probabilities. Incomplete sequencing was indicated by rarefaction of sorted-subset datasets, despite the large sequencing depth. Sampling was limited to blood, and TCR repertoires in tissue likely differ from TCR repertoires in blood. Pairwise subsampling led to the expectation that sequencing depth would affect the degree of clonotype sharing among donors.

Donors were healthy HIV-negative adults with no recently reported acute infections or vaccinations. Only Caucasian adults living in Nashville, Tennessee, USA were represented among the donors. CD4+ T cells were enriched by magnetic negative selection; naive cells were then positively selected on CD45RA, and the negative fraction formed the memory subset. Blood was collected by leukapheresis, and PBMCs were isolated by Ficoll-Histopaque density gradient centrifugation and then cryopreserved in liquid nitrogen vapor phase. Analytical flow cytometry was used to check the purity and quantity of every magnetically sorted T cell population. From each sorted fraction, genomic DNA was isolated and quantified by UV absorbance on a Nanodrop 2000c. This clone was seen once. Its specific antigen is unknown. No much larger clonotype is one base removed from it; base qualities were not supplied. The germline V gene (reference sequence) specifies MNHNY as CDR1 and SVGAGI as CDR2. The germline V and J ends show losses of 3 bases and 6 bases respectively, and no gene match explains 4 bases of the junction. Counted from cysteine to phenylalanine, this CDR3 has 13 amino acids. The CDR3 DNA has 39 bases and is translated from base 1.

TCR CDR3 regions were amplified from genomic DNA by multiplex PCR using the deep immunoSEQ assay. For each cell subset, the extracted genomic DNA was distributed evenly across all wells of several immunoSEQ 96-well plates, and each plate served as one replicate. Each replicate PCR for sorted subsets received 150 to 250 ng genomic DNA, equal to tens of thousands of T cell genomes. Purified libraries were quantified with a Qubit 3.0 fluorometer, sized on a Bioanalyzer 2100, and re-quantified with the KAPA Library Quantification kit. Every immunoSEQ 96-well plate was sequenced on a separate single-read 150-cycle Illumina NextSeq 550 flow cell. On the study's bioinformatics: Because the immunoSEQ output included only junctional sequences and no quality scores, the filtering could not be the same as the filtering used for full-length reads. Sequences were annotated with PyIR, a Python wrapper for IgBLAST v1.9, and V/J genes and CDR3 were assigned using IMGT germline references. Reads were filtered out if the reads had weak V/J assignments (E-value above 1e-6), no CDR3, stop codons, out-of-frame junctions, or ambiguous translated residues. V3J clonotypes were defined by identical inferred V gene, J gene, and CDR3 amino acid sequence. Percentage overlap between repertoires was calculated by dividing the number of shared unique clonotypes by the size of the smaller repertoire. Three approaches were used to assess repertoire richness: RTK rarefaction, the Chao1 estimator, and Recon v2.1 estimates of unobserved clonotypes. Generation probabilities were computed with OLGA for all TCRbeta clonotypes obtained by the gDNA method from several donors. The table comes from immuneACCESS by way of TCRdb, which keeps in-frame sequences with V and J called. Part of the clones is missing from these tables; in studies checked, under half for an unresolved V gene and the rest for unknown reasons. The D gene and trimming were derived from the DNA, and the V and J assignments and clone size from that table. In this sample the table shows some 2,100,000 clones, 90% to 97% of which occur a single time. The ten biggest clones cover around 0.13% of the sample.

The clonotype originates from a man younger than 30 in good health. The V gene is TRBV6-6 and the J gene is TRBJ2-7; 8 of the junction bases match TRBD1. The source material was naive CD4+ T cells sorted from blood. The cell subset or site label, read with the paper, signifies: CD45RA+ positively selected. The CDR3 protein: CASSYQQGGEQYF. The nucleotides are TGTGCCAGCAGTTATCAACAGGGGGGCGAGCAGTACTTC.